This note documents a single T cell receptor (beta chain) sequence. A much larger clone differs by one base, so this may be a read error. This record comes from a study of early T cells in non-severe SARS-CoV-2 infection. Study overall: With bulk RNA from unsorted whole blood as input, sequencing yielded unpaired chains.

The CDR3 is 14 residues long. The trim removed 6 bases at V and 0 bases at J, leaving 5 bases unmatched. Germline V gene data show CDR1 as MDHEN and CDR2 as SYDVKM. As part of library construction, unique molecular identifiers were attached to individual cDNA molecules. TCRdb called the 5' RACE reads again in MiXCR, with one record for every CDR3 protein. In the table there are about 83,000 distinct CDR3 sequences, roughly 12% of which are singletons. The sequence derives from an adult who was a healthcare worker with PCR-confirmed SARS-CoV-2 infection or an uninfected control (not recorded which). The chain joins TRBV28 to TRBJ2-7; 7 bases map to TRBD1. Sequencing was performed on whole blood. The CDR3 protein is CASSKTGSSYEQYF. Written as DNA, the CDR3 is TGTGCCAGCAGCAAGACAGGGAGCTCCTACGAGCAGTACTTC.